Below are 32 T cell receptor beta chains sequenced from a single sample in a study of spatial heterogeneity in lung cancer. TCRdb ran MiXCR on the 5' RACE reads and lists one entry per CDR3 protein. The sample contains 90,000 to 95,000 distinct CDR3 sequences, approximately 12% of which appear only once. Time point: sample taken at primary tumor resection. The sample in question was PBMCs, obtained at surgery. The receptors originated from a male donor with early-stage non-small cell lung cancer.

This clonotype appeared many times. The chain recombines TRBV27 with TRBJ2-7; D possibly corresponds to TRBD1 (5 bases). The CDR3 has 14 residues. V lost 6 bases and J lost 0, with 12 bases in between. The germline CDR1 and CDR2 sequences are MNHEY and SMNVEV (reference sequence). The CDR3 sequence: CASSRTTPSYEQYF. DNA for the CDR3: TGTGCCAGCAGCCGGACAACCCCCTCCTACGAGCAGTACTTC.

This clonotype was seen more than once but under ten times. The chain uses TRBV19 and TRBJ2-1; 7 bases map to TRBD1. Trimming took 3 bases from V and 15 from J; bases not matched to a gene: 8. This CDR3 region has 12 residues. Looked up from germline, CDR1 is LNHDA and CDR2 is SQIVND (reference sequence). CDR3 in amino acids: CASSIGRGTVFF. CDR3 DNA sequence: TGTGCCAGTAGTATTGGCCGAGGGACAGTGTTCTTC.

This clonotype was recorded a few times. This chain joins TRBV11-2 and TRBJ2-4; D uncertain. The CDR3 length is 17 residues. V was pared by 2 bases and J by 7 bases, with 21 bases between. Germline-derived CDR1 and CDR2 are SGHAT and FQNNGV. CDR3 in amino acids: CASSLSSLGVPWNIQYF. The CDR3 DNA is TGTGCCAGCAGCTTAAGCAGTTTAGGCGTACCCTGGAACATTCAGTACTTC.

This sequence joins TRBV11-3 and TRBJ1-4; D gene unclear. Germline-derived CDR1 and CDR2 are SGHNT and YENEEA. This CDR3 region has 14 residues. V was pared by 4 bases and J by 8 bases, with 14 bases between. The CDR3 sequence: CASSSGKGGEKLFF. The CDR3 bases are TGTGCCAGCAGCTCTGGGAAGGGTGGCGAAAAACTGTTTTTT.

This clonotype was detected only a few times. This chain joins TRBV10-1 and TRBJ1-5; no clear D. CDR1 and CDR2 from the germline V gene are WNHNN and SYGVQD (reference sequence). V was clipped by 2 bases and J by 7 bases, with 9 bases between them. The CDR3 has 13 amino acids. CDR3 nucleotides: TGCGCCAGCAGTGAGACAGCCGGGCAGCCCCAGCATTTT. This codes for CASSETAGQPQHF.

Ten or more counts support this clonotype. The chain recombines TRBV18 with TRBJ1-2, with 7 bases fitting TRBD1. With V trimmed by 3 bases and J by 6 bases, 7 bases remained unmatched. The germline CDR1 and CDR2 sequences are KGHSH and LQKENI. CDR3 length: 14 residues. The DNA of the CDR3 is TGTGCCAGCTCACCGTATAGGGGGCGAAATGGCTACACCTTC. It encodes CASSPYRGRNGYTF.

The chain employs TRBV6-1 and TRBJ1-2; D is perhaps TRBD1 (6 bases). Germline values: CDR1 MNHNS, CDR2 SASEGT. The length of the CDR3 is 16 residues. V lost 2 bases and J 3 bases, leaving 16 bases between the germline ends. DNA of the CDR3: TGTGCCAGCAGTGAAATTCTGGCAGGGGAGGACTATGGCTACACCTTC. Translation gives CASSEILAGEDYGYTF.

CDR3 in DNA: TGTGCCAGCAGTCCCGCTAGCGGGTTGAGCTCCTACGAGCAGTACTTC. Its translation: CASSPASGLSSYEQYF. J is TRBJ2-7 and V is TRBV6-1, with 8 bases identical to TRBD2. Germline loops: CDR1 MNHNS, CDR2 SASEGT. After removal of 5 bases from V and 0 bases from J, the junction contained 9 bases not matched to a gene. This CDR3 contains 16 residues.

V usage is TRBV6-2 or TRBV6-3 and J usage is TRBJ2-7; TRBD1 agrees at 8 bases. CDR1 and CDR2 (germline): MNHEY, SVGEGT. The CDR3 spans 13 residues. V was pared by 6 bases and J by 3 bases, with 4 bases of the junction left unmatched. Here the CDR3 DNA reads TGTGCCAGCAGGACCGGGACAGGCTACGAGCAGTACTTC. Translation gives CASRTGTGYEQYF.

The rearrangement links TRBV27 to TRBJ2-5, with TRBD2 as a possible D gene (5 bases). CDR3 length: 16 residues. V was shortened by 9 bases and J by 5 bases, with 25 bases between the two germline ends. Germline CDR1 MNHEY, CDR2 SMNVEV (reference sequence). The CDR3 region is CASTAFSRGSGETQYF. In nucleotides, the CDR3 is TGTGCCAGTACTGCCTTTAGCCGGGGTTCGGGCGAGACCCAGTACTTC.

This chain uses TRBV20-1 with TRBJ2-7; TRBD1 aligns across 9 bases. The CDR3 spans 12 residues. The J segment lost 4 bases and the V segment lost 6 bases, leaving 4 bases of the junction unmatched. Germline V gene data show CDR1 as DFQATT and CDR2 as SNEGSKA (reference sequence). The CDR3: CSATDRGYEQYF. In DNA, the CDR3 is TGCAGTGCCACGGACAGGGGATACGAGCAGTACTTC.

A few counts support this clonotype. J is TRBJ2-1 and V is TRBV28; 12 nucleotides agree with TRBD2. Germline V gene lookup returns CDR1 MDHEN and CDR2 SYDVKM. This CDR3 has 17 amino acids. Trimming took 5 bases from V and 3 from J; bases not matched to a gene: 8. DNA of the CDR3: TGTGCCAGCAGTCCCCCTAGCGGGAGGGCCGACTACAATGAGCAGTTCTTC. Encoded protein: CASSPPSGRADYNEQFF.

The chain employs TRBV29-1 and TRBJ2-3; 10 bases fit TRBD1. The CDR3 length is 13 residues. V trimming: 6 bases; J trimming: 4 bases; junction bases outside the gene matches: 4. CDR1 is SQVTM and CDR2 is ANQGSEA in the germline V gene. The CDR3 loop is CSVGQGIADTQYF. For the CDR3, the DNA is TGCAGCGTGGGACAGGGGATAGCAGATACGCAGTATTTT.

For the CDR3, the DNA is TGTGCCAGCAGCCAACTAGCGGGGTTAAACACCGGGGAGCTGTTTTTT. Amino acid sequence: CASSQLAGLNTGELFF. This sequence joins TRBV14 and TRBJ2-2, with 9 bases aligning to TRBD2. V shed 2 bases, J shed 2 bases, and the junction held 3 bases outside the gene matches. The germline V gene encodes CDR1 SGHDN and CDR2 FVKESK. This CDR3 spans 16 amino acids.

The chain recombines TRBV30 with TRBJ2-7, with TRBD1 identical over 7 bases. This CDR3 contains 13 residues. Losses at the gene ends were 3 bases for V and 1 base for J; bases not matched to a gene: 3. CDR1 is GTSNPN, CDR2 SVGIG, per germline (reference sequence). The CDR3 here is CAWSPGQSYEQYF. For the CDR3, the DNA is TGTGCCTGGAGCCCGGGACAGTCCTACGAGCAGTACTTC.

This chain joins TRBV3-1 and TRBJ2-7; the match to TRBD2 covers 9 bases. Trimming cost V 3 bases and J 2 bases; bases outside gene matches: 8. The CDR3 spans 16 residues. The germline gives CDR1 LGHDT, CDR2 YNNKEL (reference sequence). CDR3 sequence reads: CASSHVAGVLTYEQYF. CDR3 DNA: TGTGCCAGCAGCCATGTAGCGGGGGTGCTTACCTACGAGCAGTACTTC.

The chain couples TRBV20-1 to TRBJ2-7; 7 bases fit TRBD2. V shed 0 bases and J 7 bases; nucleotides not matched to a gene: 12. This CDR3 is built from 15 residues. The germline CDR1 and CDR2 sequences are DFQATT and SNEGSKA (reference sequence). The CDR3 coding sequence is TGCAGTGCTAGAGATGGAGGACTAGGTACGGAAGAGCAGTACTTC. This translates into CSARDGGLGTEEQYF.

There are many counts of this clonotype. J is TRBJ1-1 and V is TRBV7-9; D remains ambiguous. V dropped 6 bases and J dropped 1 base, with 12 bases sitting between them. Looked up from germline, CDR1 is SEHNR and CDR2 is FQNEAQ (reference sequence). This CDR3 has 14 residues. This CDR3 is CASSREAGNTEAFF. The CDR3 region has the DNA TGTGCCAGCAGTCGTGAGGCGGGGAACACTGAAGCTTTCTTT.

This chain uses TRBV14 with TRBJ2-3, with TRBD2 matching over 8 bases. Germline CDR1 SGHDN, CDR2 FVKESK. Trimming cost V 3 bases and J 8 bases; bases outside gene matches: 10. This CDR3 comprises 15 residues. In nucleotides, the CDR3 is TGTGCCAGCAGCCACTCACTAGCGGTGCGCGTTACGCAGTATTTT. Residues: CASSHSLAVRVTQYF.

V usage is TRBV7-8 and J usage is TRBJ2-7; D not resolved. Trimming removed 3 bases at V and 0 bases at J, with 9 bases between. The CDR3 has 14 amino acids. CDR1 is SGHVS and CDR2 is FQNEAQ in the germline V gene. CDR3 sequence: CASSFRRVSYEQYF. The DNA for the CDR3 is TGTGCCAGCAGCTTCCGACGGGTCTCCTACGAGCAGTACTTC.

V is TRBV7-2 and J is TRBJ1-6; 7 nucleotides agree with TRBD1. The CDR3 covers 15 residues. The germline V gene encodes CDR1 SGHTA and CDR2 FQGNSA. After removal of 3 bases from V and 5 bases from J, the junction contained 4 bases not matched to a gene. The CDR3 nucleotides read TGTGCCAGCAGCTTCGTGGGACAGAATAATTCACCCCTCCACTTT. Protein product: CASSFVGQNNSPLHF.

This clonotype was observed a handful of times. The V gene is TRBV18, the J gene TRBJ2-7; perhaps TRBD1 as D (6 bases). In germline, CDR1 is KGHSH, CDR2 LQKENI. With 3 bases removed from V and 11 bases from J, the gap between germline ends came to 17 bases. This CDR3 has 13 amino acids. The CDR3, as DNA: TGTGCCAGCTCACCCGCCGGAAGACAGGAAGAGTACTTC. Translation gives CASSPAGRQEEYF.

This clonotype was detected a few times. This chain connects TRBV19 to TRBJ2-2, with TRBD2 identical over 10 bases. The CDR3 has 16 amino acids. The V segment lost 6 bases and the J segment 2 bases; nucleotides outside the gene matches: 6. CDR1 is LNHDA, CDR2 SQIVND, per germline (reference sequence). The CDR3 nucleotides read TGTGCCAGTAGCATGGTAGCGGGGGGAAACACCGGGGAGCTGTTTTTT. Protein sequence: CASSMVAGGNTGELFF. Combining the CDR3 with reference TRBV19 and TRBJ2-2 gives the whole variable domain DGGITQSPKYLFRKEGQNVTLSCEQNLNHDAMYWYRQDPGQGLRLIYYSQIVNDFQKGDIAEGYSVSREKKESFPLTVTSAQKNPTAFYLCASSMVAGGNTGELFFGEGSRLTVL.

The chain links TRBV28 to TRBJ1-6; 9 bases fit TRBD1. From germline, CDR1 is MDHEN and CDR2 SYDVKM. Trimming cost V 7 bases and J 10 bases; bases outside gene matches: 8. The CDR3 runs to 14 residues. The CDR3 here is CASTRQGGNSPLHF. In nucleotides, the CDR3 is TGTGCCAGCACCCGACAGGGGGGTAACTCACCCCTCCACTTT.

This clonotype was counted many times. CDR3 loop: CASSLRGASETQYF. In DNA form, the CDR3 reads TGTGCCAGCAGTTTACGGGGGGCATCAGAGACCCAGTACTTC. The rearrangement uses TRBV28 and TRBJ2-5, with D perhaps TRBD2 (7 bases). V was cut by 2 bases and J by 4 bases, with 11 bases left in between. The CDR3 contains 14 residues. Germline values: CDR1 MDHEN, CDR2 SYDVKM.

There are a few counts of this clonotype. The chain carries TRBV7-8 and TRBJ2-1, with 12 bases that match TRBD2. Trimming removed 2 bases from V and 10 bases from J; junction bases left unmatched: 9. The CDR3 loop spans 16 amino acids. From germline, CDR1 is SGHVS and CDR2 FQNEAQ. The CDR3: CASSLTSGGRASEQFF. CDR3 nucleotides: TGTGCCAGCAGCTTAACTAGCGGGGGGCGCGCCTCAGAGCAGTTCTTC.

This clonotype has more than one count but fewer than ten. This chain connects TRBV28 to TRBJ2-7, with TRBD2 identical over 13 bases. The ends lost 7 bases at V and 1 base at J; junction bases unmatched: 16. Germline-derived CDR1 and CDR2 are MDHEN and SYDVKM. The CDR3 has 19 amino acids. The CDR3 bases are TGTGCCAGCACCGATCCAGGACTAGCGGGAGTTAGGCAGTCCTACGAGCAGTACTTC. It codes for CASTDPGLAGVRQSYEQYF.

This clonotype was counted only a few times. The rearrangement links TRBV12-3 or TRBV12-4 to TRBJ2-7; D is unclear. This CDR3 has 14 residues. The germline V and J ends were trimmed by 6 bases and 2 bases, with 14 bases remaining between them. Written as DNA, the CDR3 is TGTGCCAGCAGAACCGGATCCCCCCCCTACGAGCAGTACTTC. Translation: CASRTGSPPYEQYF.

This clonotype was seen a few times. This rearrangement joins TRBV28 to TRBJ2-3; no definite D call. CDR1 and CDR2 from the germline V gene are MDHEN and SYDVKM. The CDR3 is 13 residues long. V was clipped by 3 bases and J by 1 base, with 5 bases between them. CDR3 nucleotides: TGTGCCAGCAGTTTTCTCGGCACAGATACGCAGTATTTT. Its protein product is CASSFLGTDTQYF.

This clonotype was seen a handful of times. The chain employs TRBV3-1 and TRBJ1-2; 7 positions agree with TRBD1. J was trimmed by 2 bases and V by 5 bases; bases with no gene match: 2. Germline lookup yields CDR1 LGHDT and CDR2 YNNKEL (reference sequence). The length of the CDR3 is 13 residues. The chain's CDR3 is CASSKTGNYGYTF. The CDR3 nucleotides are TGTGCCAGCAGCAAGACAGGGAACTATGGCTACACCTTC.

In this sample, this clonotype turned up many times. V is TRBV29-1 and J is TRBJ2-7, with D perhaps TRBD2 (6 bases). V was pared by 1 base and J by 3 bases, with 10 bases between. Germline values: CDR1 SQVTM, CDR2 ANQGSEA. The CDR3 sequence is 13 residues long. This chain's CDR3 is CSVEGGGNYEQYF. In DNA, the CDR3 is TGCAGCGTTGAAGGTGGAGGGAACTACGAGCAGTACTTC.

The chain couples TRBV9 to TRBJ2-1, with TRBD2 identical over 7 bases. CDR3 length: 14 residues. The germline V gene encodes CDR1 SGDLS and CDR2 YYNGEE. V lost 4 bases to trimming and J lost 7 bases; unmatched junction nucleotides: 8. The CDR3: CASSPRLAENEQFF. Here the CDR3 DNA reads TGTGCCAGCAGCCCCCGTCTAGCGGAAAATGAGCAGTTCTTC.